The present T cell receptor (beta chain) was sequenced within a study of blood T cell repertoires in COVID-19. Study-level background: The United States, Italy and Spain provided the acute and convalescent COVID-19 samples.

Sequenced by immunoSEQ multiplex PCR; TCRdb stores in-frame clones only, minus some. The sample consists of fewer than 450,000 clones, around 88% of them appearing once. V trimming: 5 bases; J trimming: 0 bases; junction bases outside the gene matches: 6. CDR1 SGHVS and CDR2 FQNEAQ come from the germline V gene. This CDR3 contains 16 residues. The receptor's source is a woman between 45 and 65 years old with COVID-19, enrolled during active disease. The chain carries TRBV7-8 and TRBJ2-2, with 7 bases aligning to TRBD1. The specimen sequenced was peripheral blood. The chain's CDR3 is CASSKRQGTNTGELFF. DNA of the CDR3: TGTGCCAGCAGCAAACGACAGGGAACGAACACCGGGGAGCTGTTTTTT.